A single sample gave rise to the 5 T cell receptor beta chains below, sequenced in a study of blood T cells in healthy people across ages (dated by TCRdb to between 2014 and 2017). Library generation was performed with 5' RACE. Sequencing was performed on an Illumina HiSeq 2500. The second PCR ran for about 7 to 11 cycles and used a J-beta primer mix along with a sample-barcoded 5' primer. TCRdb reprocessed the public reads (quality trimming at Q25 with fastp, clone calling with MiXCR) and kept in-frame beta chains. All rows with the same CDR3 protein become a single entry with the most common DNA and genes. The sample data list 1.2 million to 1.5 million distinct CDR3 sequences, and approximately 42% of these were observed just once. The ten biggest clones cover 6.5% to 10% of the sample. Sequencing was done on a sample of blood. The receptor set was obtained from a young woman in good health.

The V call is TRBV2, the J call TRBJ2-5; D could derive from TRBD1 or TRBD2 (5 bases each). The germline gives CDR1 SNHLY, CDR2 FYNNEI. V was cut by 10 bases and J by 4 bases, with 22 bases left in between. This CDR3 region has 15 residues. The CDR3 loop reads CATSRGAVVRETQYF. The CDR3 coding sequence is TGTGCCACCTCAAGAGGGGCCGTCGTTAGAGAGACCCAGTACTTC.

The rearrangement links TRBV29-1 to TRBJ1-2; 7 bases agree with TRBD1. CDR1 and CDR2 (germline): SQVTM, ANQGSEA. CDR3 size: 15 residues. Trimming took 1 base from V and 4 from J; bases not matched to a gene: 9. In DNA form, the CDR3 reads TGCAGCGTTGAAGTCTATGACAGGGAATCCTATGGCTACACCTTC. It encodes CSVEVYDRESYGYTF.

CDR3: CAARQGEGHEQFF. The CDR3 region has the DNA TGTGCCGCCAGACAGGGTGAAGGACATGAGCAGTTCTTC. This sequence joins TRBV10-3 and TRBJ2-1, with TRBD1 identical over 7 bases. The CDR3 has 13 residues. J lost 8 bases, V lost 11 bases, and 12 bases had no gene match. In germline, CDR1 is ENHRY, CDR2 SYGVKD.

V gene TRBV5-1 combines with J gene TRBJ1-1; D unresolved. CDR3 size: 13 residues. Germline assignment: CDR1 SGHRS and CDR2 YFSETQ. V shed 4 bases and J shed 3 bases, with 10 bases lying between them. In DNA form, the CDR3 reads TGCGCCAGCAGCCAGACGGATTACACTGAAGCTTTCTTT. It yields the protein CASSQTDYTEAFF.

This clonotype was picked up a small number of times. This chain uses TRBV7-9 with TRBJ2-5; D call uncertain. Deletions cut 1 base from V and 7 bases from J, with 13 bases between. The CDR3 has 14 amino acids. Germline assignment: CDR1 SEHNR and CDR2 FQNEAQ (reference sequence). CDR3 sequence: CASSLDLVWGTQYF. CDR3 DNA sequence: TGTGCCAGCAGCTTAGATCTAGTGTGGGGGACCCAGTACTTC.